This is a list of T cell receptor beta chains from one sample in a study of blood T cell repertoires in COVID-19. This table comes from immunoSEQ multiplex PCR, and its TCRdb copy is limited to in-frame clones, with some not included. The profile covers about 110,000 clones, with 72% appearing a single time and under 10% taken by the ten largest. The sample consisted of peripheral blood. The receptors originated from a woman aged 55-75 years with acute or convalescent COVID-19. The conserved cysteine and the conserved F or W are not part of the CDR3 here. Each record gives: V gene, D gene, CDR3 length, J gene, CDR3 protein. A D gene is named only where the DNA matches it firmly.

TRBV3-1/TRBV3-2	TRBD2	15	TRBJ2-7	ASSPMLAGGRSGEQY
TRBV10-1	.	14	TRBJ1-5	ASSAGRTNSNQPQH
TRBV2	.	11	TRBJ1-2	ASSLGGGYGYT
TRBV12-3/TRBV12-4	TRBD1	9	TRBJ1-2	ASSKGAGYT
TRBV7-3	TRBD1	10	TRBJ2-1	ASSPGQGEQF
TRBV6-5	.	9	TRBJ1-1	ASRLDSEAF
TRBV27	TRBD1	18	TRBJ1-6	ASSLFSHGTGDNGVSPLH
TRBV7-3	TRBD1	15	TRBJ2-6	ASSRQIRGSGANVLT
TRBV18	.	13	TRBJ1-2	ASSPSRTLNYGYT
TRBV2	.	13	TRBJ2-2	ASSDVDRVTGELF
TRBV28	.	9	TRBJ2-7	ASSAGYEQY
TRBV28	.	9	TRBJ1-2	ASRQGYGYT
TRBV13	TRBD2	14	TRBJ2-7	ASSTRWRGGPHEQY
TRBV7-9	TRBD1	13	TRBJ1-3	ASSADRGSGNTIY
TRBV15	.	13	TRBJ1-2	ATSMTGGPNYGYT
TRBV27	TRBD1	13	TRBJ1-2	ASTLRAGGLYGYT
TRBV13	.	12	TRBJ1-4	ASSLQGTNEKLF
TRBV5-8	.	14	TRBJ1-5	ASSLGPQGLNQPQH
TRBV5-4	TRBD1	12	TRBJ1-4	ASSEGQLNEKLF
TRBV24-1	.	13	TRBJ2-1	ATSDAEFSYNEQF
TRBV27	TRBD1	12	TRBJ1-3	ASSDQGAGNTIY
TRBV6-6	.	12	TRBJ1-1	ASRGQLMNTEAF
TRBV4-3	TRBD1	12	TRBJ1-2	ASGPGQGAGGYT
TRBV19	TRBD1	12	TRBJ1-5	ASDRVSGNQPQH
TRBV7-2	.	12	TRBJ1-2	ASSYSPGGDGYT
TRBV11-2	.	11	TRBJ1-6	ASSFFEDSPLH
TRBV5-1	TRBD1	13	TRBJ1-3	ASSPGQSSGNTIY
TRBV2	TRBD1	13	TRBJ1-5	ASSSFTGGGQPQH
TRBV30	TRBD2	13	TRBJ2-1	AWSVLAGGYNEQF
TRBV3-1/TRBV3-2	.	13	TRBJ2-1	ASSQGRGRENEQF
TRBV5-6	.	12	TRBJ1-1	ASRGITMNTEAF
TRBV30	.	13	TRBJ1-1	AWSPGQPMNTEAF
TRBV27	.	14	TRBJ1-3	ASSPRGARSGNTIY
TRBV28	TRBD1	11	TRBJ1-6	ASTQGANSPLH
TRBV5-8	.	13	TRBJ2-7	ASSLTVAANYEQY
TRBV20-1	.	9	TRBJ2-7	SARLDYEQY
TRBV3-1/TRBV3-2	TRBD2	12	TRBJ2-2	ASSSRTSTGELF
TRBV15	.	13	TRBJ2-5	ATSIGLGKQETQY
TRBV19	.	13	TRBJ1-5	ASSMTSRGNQPQH
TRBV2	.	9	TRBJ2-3	ASSVQDTQY
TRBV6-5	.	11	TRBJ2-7	ASSYSVGYEQY
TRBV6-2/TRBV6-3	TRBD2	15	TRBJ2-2	ASSWTSGALRTGELF
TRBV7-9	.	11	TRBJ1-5	ASSLEGRQPQH
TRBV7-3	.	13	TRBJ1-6	ASSLIRDKNSPLH
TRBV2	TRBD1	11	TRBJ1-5	ASKGQGDQPQH
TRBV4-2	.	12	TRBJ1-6	ASSQETGDSPLH
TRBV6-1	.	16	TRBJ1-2	ASSEVTGGIQANYGYT
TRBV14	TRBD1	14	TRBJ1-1	ASSPIRQGMNTEAF
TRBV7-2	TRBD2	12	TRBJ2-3	ASSGGLNTDTQY